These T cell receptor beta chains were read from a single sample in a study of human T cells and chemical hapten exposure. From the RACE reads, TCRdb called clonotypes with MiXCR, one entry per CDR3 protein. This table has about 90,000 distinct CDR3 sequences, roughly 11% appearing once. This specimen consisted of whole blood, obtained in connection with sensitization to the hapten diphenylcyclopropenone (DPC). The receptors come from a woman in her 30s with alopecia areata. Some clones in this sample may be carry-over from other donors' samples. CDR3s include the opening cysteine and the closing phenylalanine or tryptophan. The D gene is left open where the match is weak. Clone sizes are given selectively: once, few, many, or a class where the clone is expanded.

CDR3nt: TGTGCCAGCAGCTCCATAGAACTAGCCAAAAACATTCAGTACTTC; CDR3aa: CASSSIELAKNIQYF; abundance: .; v_gene: TRBV7-9; j_gene: TRBJ2-4; d_gene: .
CDR3nt: TGTGCCAGCAGTTTGGACAGATCTGGGACAGATACGCAGTATTTT; CDR3aa: CASSLDRSGTDTQYF; abundance: many; v_gene: TRBV12-3/TRBV12-4; j_gene: TRBJ2-3; d_gene: .
CDR3nt: TGCAGTGCTGGGGATTTTGGTGGTAACATTCAGTACTTC; CDR3aa: CSAGDFGGNIQYF; abundance: many; v_gene: TRBV20-1; j_gene: TRBJ2-4; d_gene: .
CDR3nt: TGCAGTGCTAGACCGGGACTGGCAGATGAAGCTTTCTTT; CDR3aa: CSARPGLADEAFF; abundance: many; v_gene: TRBV20-1; j_gene: TRBJ1-1; d_gene: .
CDR3nt: TGTGCCAGCAGTTACGACAGGGGAGAGACTAACTATGGCTACACCTTC; CDR3aa: CASSYDRGETNYGYTF; abundance: .; v_gene: TRBV6-2/TRBV6-3; j_gene: TRBJ1-2; d_gene: TRBD1
CDR3nt: TGTGCCAGTCGGGGGGTGGACACTGAAGCTTTCTTT; CDR3aa: CASRGVDTEAFF; abundance: .; v_gene: TRBV2; j_gene: TRBJ1-1; d_gene: .
CDR3nt: TGTGCCACCAGCAGAGCGAAAGGGACTAGCGGGCGAACAGATACGCAGTATTTT; CDR3aa: CATSRAKGTSGRTDTQYF; abundance: .; v_gene: TRBV15; j_gene: TRBJ2-3; d_gene: TRBD2
CDR3nt: TGTGCCAGCAGTGATCAGGGCCATGAGCAGTTCTTC; CDR3aa: CASSDQGHEQFF; abundance: .; v_gene: TRBV25-1; j_gene: TRBJ2-1; d_gene: .
CDR3nt: TGCGCCAGCAGCCTAGGACAGCCGGTCAATGAGCAGTTCTTC; CDR3aa: CASSLGQPVNEQFF; abundance: many; v_gene: TRBV5-1; j_gene: TRBJ2-1; d_gene: .
CDR3nt: TGTGCCATCAGTTCCCCCGGGAACAGGAATAATTCACCCCTCCACTTT; CDR3aa: CAISSPGNRNNSPLHF; abundance: many; v_gene: TRBV10-3; j_gene: TRBJ1-6; d_gene: .
CDR3nt: TGTGCCAGCAGTTTAGGGCAGGGGCCTTACAATCAGCCCCAGCATTTT; CDR3aa: CASSLGQGPYNQPQHF; abundance: few; v_gene: TRBV12-3/TRBV12-4; j_gene: TRBJ1-5; d_gene: .
CDR3nt: TGTGCCAGCAGTTTCTTACGGTCCTCTGGGGCCAACGTCCTGACTTTC; CDR3aa: CASSFLRSSGANVLTF; abundance: .; v_gene: TRBV12-3/TRBV12-4; j_gene: TRBJ2-6; d_gene: .
CDR3nt: TGTGCCAGCAGCTTGGGTGGAACTAGCGGGGGCCAAACCGGGGAGCTGTTTTTT; CDR3aa: CASSLGGTSGGQTGELFF; abundance: .; v_gene: TRBV5-4; j_gene: TRBJ2-2; d_gene: TRBD2
CDR3nt: TGCAGTGCTCGCCGGGACAGGGCCCCCGAGCAGTACTTC; CDR3aa: CSARRDRAPEQYF; abundance: many; v_gene: TRBV20-1; j_gene: TRBJ2-7; d_gene: TRBD1
CDR3nt: TGCGCCAGCAGCCGTAGCGGGATCGGCACAGATACGCAGTATTTT; CDR3aa: CASSRSGIGTDTQYF; abundance: many; v_gene: TRBV5-1; j_gene: TRBJ2-3; d_gene: TRBD2
CDR3nt: TGTGCCAGCAGCTTGGCTTCCAGGGAAGGCCATGGCTACACCTTC; CDR3aa: CASSLASREGHGYTF; abundance: .; v_gene: TRBV5-4; j_gene: TRBJ1-2; d_gene: .
CDR3nt: TGTGCCAGCTCACCAAACACCGGGACCGGGGAGCTGTTTTTT; CDR3aa: CASSPNTGTGELFF; abundance: many; v_gene: TRBV18; j_gene: TRBJ2-2; d_gene: .
CDR3nt: TGTGCCAGCAACCAAAGGCAGGGCCACGCTAAGGAATCCAATCAGCCCCAGCATTTT; CDR3aa: CASNQRQGHAKESNQPQHF; abundance: few; v_gene: TRBV11-3; j_gene: TRBJ1-5; d_gene: .
CDR3nt: TGTGCCAGCATCCTAGGGGCAGCTCCGAACACCGGGGAGCTGTTTTTT; CDR3aa: CASILGAAPNTGELFF; abundance: many; v_gene: TRBV5-8; j_gene: TRBJ2-2; d_gene: .
CDR3nt: TGTGCCAGCAAAATGGGGGCTAGCGGGAGTGGAACAGATACGCAGTATTTT; CDR3aa: CASKMGASGSGTDTQYF; abundance: few; v_gene: TRBV21-1; j_gene: TRBJ2-3; d_gene: .
CDR3nt: TGTGCCAGCAGTCCTTGGGACAGGGGGCAAGAGACCCAGTACTTC; CDR3aa: CASSPWDRGQETQYF; abundance: many; v_gene: TRBV14; j_gene: TRBJ2-5; d_gene: TRBD1
CDR3nt: TGTGCCAGCGCAGGTACCGGGGAGCTGTTTTTT; CDR3aa: CASAGTGELFF; abundance: .; v_gene: TRBV2; j_gene: TRBJ2-2; d_gene: .
CDR3nt: TGTGCCAGCAGCGGAGGACAGGGCCGATATGGCTACACCTTC; CDR3aa: CASSGGQGRYGYTF; abundance: many; v_gene: TRBV7-9; j_gene: TRBJ1-2; d_gene: TRBD1
CDR3nt: TGTGCCAGTTGCTGGTCGGGGAACTATGGCTACACCTTC; CDR3aa: CASCWSGNYGYTF; abundance: many; v_gene: TRBV2; j_gene: TRBJ1-2; d_gene: .
CDR3nt: TGCAGCGTTTCCACGGGACAGGGAATCACAGATACGCAGTATTTT; CDR3aa: CSVSTGQGITDTQYF; abundance: few; v_gene: TRBV29-1; j_gene: TRBJ2-3; d_gene: TRBD1
CDR3nt: TGTGCCAGCAGTTTGGTTCTAGGTGGCGGGGAGCTGTTTTTT; CDR3aa: CASSLVLGGGELFF; abundance: few; v_gene: TRBV12-3/TRBV12-4; j_gene: TRBJ2-2; d_gene: .
CDR3nt: TGTGCCAGCAGCCCCCGGACAGGGTCGGGGGTTTATGGCTACACCTTC; CDR3aa: CASSPRTGSGVYGYTF; abundance: few; v_gene: TRBV5-6; j_gene: TRBJ1-2; d_gene: TRBD1
CDR3nt: TGTGCCAGCAGTGAATCAGATACGCAGTATTTT; CDR3aa: CASSESDTQYF; abundance: many; v_gene: TRBV2; j_gene: TRBJ2-3; d_gene: .
CDR3nt: TGTGCCAGCAGGCGGGACAGGGACGTTAATGAGCAGTTCTTC; CDR3aa: CASRRDRDVNEQFF; abundance: .; v_gene: TRBV2; j_gene: TRBJ2-1; d_gene: TRBD1
CDR3nt: TGTGCCAGCAGTTCCCAGACAGGGGGCAACTATGGCTACACCTTC; CDR3aa: CASSSQTGGNYGYTF; abundance: .; v_gene: TRBV6-5; j_gene: TRBJ1-2; d_gene: TRBD1
CDR3nt: TGCGCCAGCAGCTTATCGGGGATGAATCAGCCCCAGCATTTT; CDR3aa: CASSLSGMNQPQHF; abundance: few; v_gene: TRBV5-1; j_gene: TRBJ1-5; d_gene: .
CDR3nt: TGTGCCAGCAGCTTAGGGACAGGCTTCGGCTACACCTTC; CDR3aa: CASSLGTGFGYTF; abundance: .; v_gene: TRBV7-9; j_gene: TRBJ1-2; d_gene: TRBD1
CDR3nt: TGTGCCAGCAGCCCCGGGGCCTCCACAGATACGCAGTATTTT; CDR3aa: CASSPGASTDTQYF; abundance: many; v_gene: TRBV5-5; j_gene: TRBJ2-3; d_gene: .
CDR3nt: TGCAGTGCGACCACTAGATATAAGTCGGTCAATGAGCAGTTCTTC; CDR3aa: CSATTRYKSVNEQFF; abundance: few; v_gene: TRBV20-1; j_gene: TRBJ2-1; d_gene: .
CDR3nt: TGTGCCAGCAGCCAGGGCGGGGGGACGGCCAAAAACATTCAGTACTTC; CDR3aa: CASSQGGGTAKNIQYF; abundance: many; v_gene: TRBV11-2; j_gene: TRBJ2-4; d_gene: TRBD2
CDR3nt: TGCAGTGCTAGAGATTTGAAAGAGGGCTACACCTTC; CDR3aa: CSARDLKEGYTF; abundance: many; v_gene: TRBV20-1; j_gene: TRBJ1-2; d_gene: .
CDR3nt: TGTGCCAGCAGCCCGGGACAGGGCCCACCCCATGGCTACACCTTC; CDR3aa: CASSPGQGPPHGYTF; abundance: many; v_gene: TRBV4-2; j_gene: TRBJ1-2; d_gene: TRBD1
CDR3nt: TGCGCCAGCAGCCAATTGGTTCTAGTGGAAGGTTTCGGGAATGAGCAGTTCTTC; CDR3aa: CASSQLVLVEGFGNEQFF; abundance: many; v_gene: TRBV4-1; j_gene: TRBJ2-1; d_gene: .
CDR3nt: TGCAGTGCTAGACTAAACTTTCTGAACACCGGGGAGCTGTTTTTT; CDR3aa: CSARLNFLNTGELFF; abundance: few; v_gene: TRBV20-1; j_gene: TRBJ2-2; d_gene: .
CDR3nt: TGTGCCAGCAGCGGCACAGGGTATGAAGCTTTCTTT; CDR3aa: CASSGTGYEAFF; abundance: .; v_gene: TRBV7-2; j_gene: TRBJ1-1; d_gene: .
CDR3nt: TGTGCCAGCACCCGAAAAGGGGGGCTCGGCGAGCAGTACTTC; CDR3aa: CASTRKGGLGEQYF; abundance: many; v_gene: TRBV7-2; j_gene: TRBJ2-7; d_gene: .
CDR3nt: TGTGCCAGCAGCTTAAGTTCCTTTCGGGAGGGGTACACTGAAGCTTTCTTT; CDR3aa: CASSLSSFREGYTEAFF; abundance: .; v_gene: TRBV7-9; j_gene: TRBJ1-1; d_gene: .
CDR3nt: TGTGCCAGCAGTTACGGACAGAGCAATCAGCCCCAGCATTTT; CDR3aa: CASSYGQSNQPQHF; abundance: many; v_gene: TRBV6-2/TRBV6-3; j_gene: TRBJ1-5; d_gene: .
CDR3nt: TGTGCCAGTAGTATACTACAGGGACAGGGCAATCAGCCCCAGCATTTT; CDR3aa: CASSILQGQGNQPQHF; abundance: many; v_gene: TRBV19; j_gene: TRBJ1-5; d_gene: TRBD1
CDR3nt: TGTGCCAGCAGCCCGAGGGGGCAACTCTACGAGCAGTACTTC; CDR3aa: CASSPRGQLYEQYF; abundance: many; v_gene: TRBV4-2; j_gene: TRBJ2-7; d_gene: TRBD1